Listed here is a single TCR beta chain. The sample is drawn from a study of OX40 agonist ivuxolimab in advanced cancers. Across the study: Those enrolled were about 80% male, with a mean age of 60 years and ages from roughly 23 to 79. A history of anti-PD-1, anti-PD-L1 or anti-CTLA-4 therapy was acceptable, and approximately 41% had some.

Only in-frame clones appear in the TCRdb table, and some are missing; sequencing was by immunoSEQ multiplex PCR. The table records about 36,000 clones, about 79% of them present only once. The CDR3 covers 13 residues. Per germline, CDR1 SGHRS and CDR2 YFSETQ. V lost 0 bases and J 2 bases, leaving 6 bases between the germline ends. Sample: CD4+ or CD8+ T cells sorted from blood, taken in a trial of the OX40 agonist ivuxolimab. The receptor was isolated from an adult with an advanced solid tumor such as melanoma, head and neck, liver or kidney cancer. This chain connects TRBV5-1 to TRBJ2-7, with D uncertain. CDR3 in amino acids: CASSLDKAYEQYF. In DNA form, the CDR3 reads TGCGCCAGCAGCTTGGACAAGGCCTACGAGCAGTACTTC.